This T cell receptor (beta chain) stems from a study of T cells in Graves' hyperthyroidism and ophthalmopathy. CDR3 length: 15 amino acids. Germline CDR1 and CDR2: SGHTA and FQGNSA. The V segment lost 4 bases and the J segment 5 bases; nucleotides outside the gene matches: 10. Amplification of TCR beta CDR3 regions was performed using RNA transcripts as template. First-round RT-PCR targeting the TCR CDR3 was performed with the HTBI primer set. TCRdb redid the calling of the multiplex PCR reads with MiXCR, one entry per CDR3 protein. Altogether hundreds of thousands of distinct CDR3 sequences are present, 15% to 18% being singletons, with the ten largest covering 14%. This clonotype was observed at least ten times.

This clonotype was sampled from a woman younger than 35 with Graves' hyperthyroidism. The sample taken for sequencing was blood. This chain links TRBV7-2 with TRBJ2-5; 7 bases map to TRBD1. The CDR3 DNA reads as TGTGCCAGCAGCTCACGGGGACAGACGGCCGAGACCCAGTACTTC. It specifies CASSSRGQTAETQYF.